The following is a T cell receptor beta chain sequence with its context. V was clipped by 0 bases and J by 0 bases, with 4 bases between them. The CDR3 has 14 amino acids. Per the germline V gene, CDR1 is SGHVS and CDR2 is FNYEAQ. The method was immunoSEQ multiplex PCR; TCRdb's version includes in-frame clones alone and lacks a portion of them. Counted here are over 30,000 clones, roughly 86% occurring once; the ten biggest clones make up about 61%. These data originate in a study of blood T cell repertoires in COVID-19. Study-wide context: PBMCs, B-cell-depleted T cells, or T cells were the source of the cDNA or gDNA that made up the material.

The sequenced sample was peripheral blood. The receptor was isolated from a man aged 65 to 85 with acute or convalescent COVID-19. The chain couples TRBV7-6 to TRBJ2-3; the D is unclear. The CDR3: CASSLAPSTDTQYF. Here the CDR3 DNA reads TGTGCCAGCAGCTTAGCCCCTAGCACAGATACGCAGTATTTT.